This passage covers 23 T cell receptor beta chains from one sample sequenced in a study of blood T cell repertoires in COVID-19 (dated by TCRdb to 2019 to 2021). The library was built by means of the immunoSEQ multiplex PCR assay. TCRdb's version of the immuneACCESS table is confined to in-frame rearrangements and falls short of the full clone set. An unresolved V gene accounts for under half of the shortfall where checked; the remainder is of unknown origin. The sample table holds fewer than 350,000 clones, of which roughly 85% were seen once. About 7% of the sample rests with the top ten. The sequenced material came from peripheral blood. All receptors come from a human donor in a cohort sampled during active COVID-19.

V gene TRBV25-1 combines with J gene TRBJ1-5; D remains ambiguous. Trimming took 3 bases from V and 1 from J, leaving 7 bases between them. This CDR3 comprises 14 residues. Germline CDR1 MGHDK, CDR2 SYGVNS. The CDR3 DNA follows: TGTGCCAGCAGTGATACTAGGAGCAATCAGCCCCAGCATTTT. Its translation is CASSDTRSNQPQHF.

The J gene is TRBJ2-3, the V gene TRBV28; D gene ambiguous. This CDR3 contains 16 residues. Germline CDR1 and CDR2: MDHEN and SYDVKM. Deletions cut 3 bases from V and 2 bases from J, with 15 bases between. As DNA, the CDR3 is TGTGCCAGCAGTTTCTCGGGTAATAGACCCACAGATACGCAGTATTTT. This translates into CASSFSGNRPTDTQYF.

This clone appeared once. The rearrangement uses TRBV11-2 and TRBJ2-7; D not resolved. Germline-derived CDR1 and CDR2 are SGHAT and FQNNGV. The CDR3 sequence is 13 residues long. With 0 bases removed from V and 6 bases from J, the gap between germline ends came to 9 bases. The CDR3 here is CASSLDLRSEQYF. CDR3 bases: TGTGCCAGCAGCTTAGATCTAAGATCCGAGCAGTACTTC.

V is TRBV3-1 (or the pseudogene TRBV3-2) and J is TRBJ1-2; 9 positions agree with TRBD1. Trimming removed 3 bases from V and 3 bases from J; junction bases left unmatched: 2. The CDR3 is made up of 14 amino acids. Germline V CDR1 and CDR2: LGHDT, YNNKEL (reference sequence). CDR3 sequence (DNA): TGTGCCAGCAGCCAGGACAGGGGTTACTATGGCTACACCTTC. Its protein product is CASSQDRGYYGYTF.

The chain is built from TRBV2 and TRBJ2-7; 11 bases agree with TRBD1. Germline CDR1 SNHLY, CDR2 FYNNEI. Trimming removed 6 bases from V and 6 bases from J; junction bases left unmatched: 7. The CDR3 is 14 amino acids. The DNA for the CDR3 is TGTGCCAGCAGACCGGGACAGGGGGTAAGCGAGCAGTACTTC. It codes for CASRPGQGVSEQYF.

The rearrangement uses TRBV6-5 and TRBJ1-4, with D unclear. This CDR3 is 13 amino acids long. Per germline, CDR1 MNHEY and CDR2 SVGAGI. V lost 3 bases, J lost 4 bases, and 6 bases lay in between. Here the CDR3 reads CASSYSVNEKLFF. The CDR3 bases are TGTGCCAGCAGTTATTCGGTTAATGAAAAACTGTTTTTT.

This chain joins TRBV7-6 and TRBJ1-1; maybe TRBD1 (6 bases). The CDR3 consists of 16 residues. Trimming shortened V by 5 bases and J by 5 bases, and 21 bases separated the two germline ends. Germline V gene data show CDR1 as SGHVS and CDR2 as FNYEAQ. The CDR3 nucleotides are TGTGCCAGCAGCCTCACAGGAACAGGGAGGGGGACTGAAGCTTTCTTT. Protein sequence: CASSLTGTGRGTEAFF.

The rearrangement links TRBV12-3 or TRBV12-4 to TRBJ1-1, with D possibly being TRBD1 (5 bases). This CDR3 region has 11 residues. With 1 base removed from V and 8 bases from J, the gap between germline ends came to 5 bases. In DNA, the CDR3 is TGTGCCAGCAGTTTAGGGACAGAAGCTTTCTTT. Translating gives CASSLGTEAFF.

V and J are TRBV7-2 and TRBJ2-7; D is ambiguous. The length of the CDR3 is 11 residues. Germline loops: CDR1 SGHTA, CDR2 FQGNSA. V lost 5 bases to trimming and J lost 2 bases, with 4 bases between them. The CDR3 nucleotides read TGTGCCAGCAGCCTAACCTACGAGCAGTACTTC. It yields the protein CASSLTYEQYF.

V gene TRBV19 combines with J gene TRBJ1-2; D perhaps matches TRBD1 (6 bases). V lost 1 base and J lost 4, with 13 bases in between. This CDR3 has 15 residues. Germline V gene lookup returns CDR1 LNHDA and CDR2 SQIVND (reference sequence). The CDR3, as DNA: TGTGCCAGTAGTATAGCGGGGGGCGCTGGCTATGGCTACACCTTC. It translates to CASSIAGGAGYGYTF.

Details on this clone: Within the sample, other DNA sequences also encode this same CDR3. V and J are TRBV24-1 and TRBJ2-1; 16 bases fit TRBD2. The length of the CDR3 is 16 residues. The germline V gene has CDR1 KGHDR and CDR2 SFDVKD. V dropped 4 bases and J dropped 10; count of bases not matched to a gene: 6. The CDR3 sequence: CATSDLGLAGGNEQFF. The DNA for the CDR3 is TGTGCCACCAGTGACCTGGGACTAGCGGGGGGGAACGAGCAGTTCTTC.

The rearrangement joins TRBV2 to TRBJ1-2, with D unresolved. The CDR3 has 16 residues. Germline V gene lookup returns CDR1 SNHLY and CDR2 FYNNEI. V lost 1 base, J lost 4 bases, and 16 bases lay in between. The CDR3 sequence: CASSEEMGVVSYGYTF. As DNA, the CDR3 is TGTGCCAGCAGTGAAGAAATGGGCGTTGTTTCCTATGGCTACACCTTC.

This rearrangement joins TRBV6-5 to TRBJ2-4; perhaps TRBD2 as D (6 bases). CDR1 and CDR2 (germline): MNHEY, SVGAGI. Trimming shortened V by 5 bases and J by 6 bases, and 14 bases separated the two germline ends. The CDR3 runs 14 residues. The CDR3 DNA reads TGTGCCAGCAGTACCCTCGCGGGGAGAAACATTCAGTACTTC. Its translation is CASSTLAGRNIQYF.

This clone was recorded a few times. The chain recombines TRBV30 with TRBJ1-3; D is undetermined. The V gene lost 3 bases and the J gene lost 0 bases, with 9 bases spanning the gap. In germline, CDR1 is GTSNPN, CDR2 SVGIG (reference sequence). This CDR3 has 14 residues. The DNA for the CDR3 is TGTGCCTGGAGACAACAAACCTCTGGAAACACCATATATTTT. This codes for CAWRQQTSGNTIYF.

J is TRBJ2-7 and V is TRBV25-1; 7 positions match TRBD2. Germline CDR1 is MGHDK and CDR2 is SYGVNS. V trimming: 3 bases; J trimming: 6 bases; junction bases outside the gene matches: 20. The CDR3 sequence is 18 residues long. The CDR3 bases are TGTGCCAGCAGTGAGCCCTCGGGGGAGGGGCGGGGATCGGGCGAGCAGTACTTC. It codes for CASSEPSGEGRGSGEQYF.

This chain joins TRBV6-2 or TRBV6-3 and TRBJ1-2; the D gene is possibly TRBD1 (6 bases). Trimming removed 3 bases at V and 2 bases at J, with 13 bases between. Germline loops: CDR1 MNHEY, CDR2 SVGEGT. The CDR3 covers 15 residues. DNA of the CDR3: TGTGCCAGCAGTTATTTGGGGGCTGGAAACTATGGCTACACCTTC. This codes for CASSYLGAGNYGYTF.

CDR3 sequence: CASSPHGNTEAFF. CDR3 DNA: TGTGCCAGCTCACCCCACGGGAACACTGAAGCTTTCTTT. This chain joins TRBV18 and TRBJ1-1; D gene uncertain. Germline loops: CDR1 KGHSH, CDR2 LQKENI. V was cut by 3 bases and J by 1 base, with 6 bases left in between. CDR3 size: 13 residues.

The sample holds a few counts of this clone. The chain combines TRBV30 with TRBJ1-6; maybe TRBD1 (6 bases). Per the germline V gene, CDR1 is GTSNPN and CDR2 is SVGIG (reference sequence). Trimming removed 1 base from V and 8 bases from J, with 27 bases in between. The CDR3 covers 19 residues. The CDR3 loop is CAWSGTWVTGMVGDSPLHF. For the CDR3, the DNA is TGTGCCTGGAGTGGTACATGGGTAACAGGGATGGTTGGAGATTCACCCCTCCACTTT.

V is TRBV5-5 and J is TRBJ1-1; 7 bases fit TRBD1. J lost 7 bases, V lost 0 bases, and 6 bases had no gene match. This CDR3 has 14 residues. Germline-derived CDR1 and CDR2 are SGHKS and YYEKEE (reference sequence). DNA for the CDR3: TGTGCCAGCAGCTTGGAACAGGGGATTGGTGAAGCTTTCTTT. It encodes CASSLEQGIGEAFF. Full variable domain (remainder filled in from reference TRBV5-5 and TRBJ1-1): DAGVTQSPTHLIKTRGQQVTLRCSPISGHKSVSWYQQVLGQGPQFIFQYYEKEERGRGNFPDRFSARQFPNYSSELNVNALLLGDSALYLCASSLEQGIGEAFFGQGTRLTVV.

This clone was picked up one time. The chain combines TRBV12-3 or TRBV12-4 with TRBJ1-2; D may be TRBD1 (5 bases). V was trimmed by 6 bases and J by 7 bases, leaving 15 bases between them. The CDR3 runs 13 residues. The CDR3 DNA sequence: TGTGCCAGCAGGCCACGCGGGGCAGTTGGCTACACCTTC. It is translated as CASRPRGAVGYTF.

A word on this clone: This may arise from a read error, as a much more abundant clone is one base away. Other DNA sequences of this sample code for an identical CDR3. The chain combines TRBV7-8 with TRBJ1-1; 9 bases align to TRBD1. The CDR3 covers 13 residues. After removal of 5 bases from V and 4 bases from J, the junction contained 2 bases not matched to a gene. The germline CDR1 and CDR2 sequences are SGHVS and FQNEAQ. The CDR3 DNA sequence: TGTGCCAGCAGCCTGACAGGGGGCACTGAAGCTTTCTTT. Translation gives CASSLTGGTEAFF.

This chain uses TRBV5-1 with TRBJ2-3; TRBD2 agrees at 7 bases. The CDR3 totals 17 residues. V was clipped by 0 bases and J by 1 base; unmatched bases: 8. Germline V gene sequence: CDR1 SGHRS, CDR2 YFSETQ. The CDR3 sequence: CASSLEAGDEGTDTQYF. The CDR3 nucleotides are TGCGCCAGCAGCTTGGAGGCGGGGGACGAGGGCACAGATACGCAGTATTTT.

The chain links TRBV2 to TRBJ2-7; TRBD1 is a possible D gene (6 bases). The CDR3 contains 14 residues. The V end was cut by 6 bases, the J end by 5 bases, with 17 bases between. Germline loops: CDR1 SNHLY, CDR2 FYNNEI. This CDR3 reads CASSGTYKRDEQYF. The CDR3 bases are TGTGCCAGCAGCGGGACATACAAAAGGGACGAGCAGTACTTC.